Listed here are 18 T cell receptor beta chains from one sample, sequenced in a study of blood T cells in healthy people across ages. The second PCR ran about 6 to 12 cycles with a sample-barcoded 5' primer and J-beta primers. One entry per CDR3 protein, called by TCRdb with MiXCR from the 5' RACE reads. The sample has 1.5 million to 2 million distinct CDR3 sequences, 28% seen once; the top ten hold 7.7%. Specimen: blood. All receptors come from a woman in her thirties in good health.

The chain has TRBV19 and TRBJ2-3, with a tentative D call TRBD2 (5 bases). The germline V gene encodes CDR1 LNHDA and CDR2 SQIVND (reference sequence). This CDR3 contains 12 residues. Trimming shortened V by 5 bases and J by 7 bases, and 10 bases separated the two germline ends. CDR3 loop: CASSPTGYTQYF. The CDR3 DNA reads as TGTGCCAGTAGTCCTACGGGGTATACGCAGTATTTT.

CDR3 sequence reads: CASSFPSTSGEGTQYF. CDR3 DNA: TGTGCCAGCAGCTTCCCCTCGACTAGCGGGGAAGGGACCCAGTACTTC. The chain carries TRBV7-2 and TRBJ2-5; 11 bases agree with TRBD2. The CDR3 extends over 16 amino acids. V shed 3 bases and J 7 bases; nucleotides not matched to a gene: 10. Germline lookup yields CDR1 SGHTA and CDR2 FQGNSA.

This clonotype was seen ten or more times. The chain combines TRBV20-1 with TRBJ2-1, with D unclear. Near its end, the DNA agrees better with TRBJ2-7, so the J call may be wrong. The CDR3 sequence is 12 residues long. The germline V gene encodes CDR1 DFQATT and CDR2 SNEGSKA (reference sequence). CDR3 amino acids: CSASGSYNEQYF. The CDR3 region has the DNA TGCAGTGCTTCCGGTAGTTATAACGAGCAGTACTTC.

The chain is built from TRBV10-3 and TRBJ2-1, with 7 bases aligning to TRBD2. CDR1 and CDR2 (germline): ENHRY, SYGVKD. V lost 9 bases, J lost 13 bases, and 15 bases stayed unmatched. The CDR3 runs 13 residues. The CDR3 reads CAMGGSGKETQFF. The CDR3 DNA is TGTGCCATGGGAGGGTCAGGGAAAGAGACCCAGTTCTTC.

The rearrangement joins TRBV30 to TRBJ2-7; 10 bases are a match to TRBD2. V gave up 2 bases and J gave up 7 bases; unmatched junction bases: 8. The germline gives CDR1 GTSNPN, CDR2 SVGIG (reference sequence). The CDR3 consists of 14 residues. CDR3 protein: CAWSKAGGRREQYF. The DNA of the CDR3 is TGTGCCTGGAGTAAAGCGGGAGGGCGTCGAGAGCAGTACTTC. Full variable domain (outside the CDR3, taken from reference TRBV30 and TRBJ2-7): SQTIHQWPATLVQPVGSPLSLECTVEGTSNPNLYWYRQAAGRGLQLLFYSVGIGQISSEVPQNLSASRPQDRQFILSSKKLLLSDSGFYLCAWSKAGGRREQYFGPGTRLTVT.

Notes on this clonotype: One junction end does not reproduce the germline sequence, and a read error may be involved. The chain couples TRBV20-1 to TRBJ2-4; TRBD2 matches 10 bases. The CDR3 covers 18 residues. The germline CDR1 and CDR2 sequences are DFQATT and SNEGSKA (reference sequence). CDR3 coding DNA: TGCAGTGCTAGAGATCTGATATTAAGCGGGGGGGCCTACAATGAGCAGTATTTC. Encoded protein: CSARDLILSGGAYNEQYF.

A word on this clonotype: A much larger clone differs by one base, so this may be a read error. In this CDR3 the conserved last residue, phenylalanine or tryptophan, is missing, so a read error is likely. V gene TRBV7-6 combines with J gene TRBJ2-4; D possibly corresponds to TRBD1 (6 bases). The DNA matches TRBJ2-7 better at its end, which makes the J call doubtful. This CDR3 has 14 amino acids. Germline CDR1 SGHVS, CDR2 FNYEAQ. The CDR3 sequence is CASSLAGGRGEQYC. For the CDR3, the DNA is TGTGCCAGCAGCTTAGCTGGAGGCAGGGGCGAGCAGTACTGC.

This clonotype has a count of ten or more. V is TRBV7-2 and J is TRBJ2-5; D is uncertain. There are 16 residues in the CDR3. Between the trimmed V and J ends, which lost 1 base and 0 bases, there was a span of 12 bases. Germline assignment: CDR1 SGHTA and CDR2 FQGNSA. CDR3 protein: CASSLDGGPYQETQYF. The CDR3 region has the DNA TGTGCCAGCAGCTTAGATGGCGGACCGTACCAAGAGACCCAGTACTTC.

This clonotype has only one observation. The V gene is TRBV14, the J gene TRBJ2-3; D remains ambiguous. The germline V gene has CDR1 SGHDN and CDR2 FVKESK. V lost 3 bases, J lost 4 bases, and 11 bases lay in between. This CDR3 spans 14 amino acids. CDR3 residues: CASSQDRNADTQYF. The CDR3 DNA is TGTGCCAGCAGCCAGGACCGGAATGCAGATACGCAGTATTTT.

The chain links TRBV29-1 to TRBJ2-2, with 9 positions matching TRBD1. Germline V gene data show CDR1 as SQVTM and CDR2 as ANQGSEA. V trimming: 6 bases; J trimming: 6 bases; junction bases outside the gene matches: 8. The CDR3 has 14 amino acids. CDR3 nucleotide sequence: TGCAGCGTGAGACGGGACAGGGACTCCGGGGAGCTGTTTTTT. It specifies CSVRRDRDSGELFF.

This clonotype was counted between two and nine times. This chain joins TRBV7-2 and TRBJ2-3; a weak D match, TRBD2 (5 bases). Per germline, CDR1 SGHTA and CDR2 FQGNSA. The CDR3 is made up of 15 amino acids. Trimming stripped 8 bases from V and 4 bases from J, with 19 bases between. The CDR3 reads CASYRGGGEADTQYF. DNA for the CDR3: TGTGCCAGCTATAGAGGAGGTGGTGAGGCAGATACGCAGTATTTT.

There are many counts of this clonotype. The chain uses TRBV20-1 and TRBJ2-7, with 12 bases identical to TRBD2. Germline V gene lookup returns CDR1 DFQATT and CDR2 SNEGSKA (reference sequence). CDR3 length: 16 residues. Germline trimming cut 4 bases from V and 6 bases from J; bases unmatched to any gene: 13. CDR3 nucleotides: TGCAGTGCTACCGACCCTAGCGGGAGGGCCAAGGTCGAGCAGTACTTC. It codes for CSATDPSGRAKVEQYF.

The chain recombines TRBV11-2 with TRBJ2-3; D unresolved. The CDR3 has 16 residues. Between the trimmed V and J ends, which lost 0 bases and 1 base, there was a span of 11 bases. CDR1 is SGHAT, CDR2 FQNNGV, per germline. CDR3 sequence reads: CASSLDRTAGTDTQYF. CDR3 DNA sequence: TGTGCCAGCAGCTTAGATAGGACGGCAGGCACAGATACGCAGTATTTT.

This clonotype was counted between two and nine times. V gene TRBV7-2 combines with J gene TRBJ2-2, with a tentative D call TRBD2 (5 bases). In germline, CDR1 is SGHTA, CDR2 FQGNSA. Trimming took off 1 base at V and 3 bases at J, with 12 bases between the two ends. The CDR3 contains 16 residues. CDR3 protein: CASSLVRTLDTGELFF. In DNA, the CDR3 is TGTGCCAGCAGCTTAGTGCGGACTCTAGACACCGGGGAGCTGTTTTTT.

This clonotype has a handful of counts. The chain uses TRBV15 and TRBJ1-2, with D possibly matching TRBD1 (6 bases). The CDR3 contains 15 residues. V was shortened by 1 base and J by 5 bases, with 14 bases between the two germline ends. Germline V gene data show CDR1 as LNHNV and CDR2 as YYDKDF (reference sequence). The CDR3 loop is CATSRARGGGYGYTF. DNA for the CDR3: TGTGCCACCAGCAGAGCGCGCGGGGGCGGTTATGGCTACACCTTC. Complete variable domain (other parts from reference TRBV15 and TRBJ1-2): DAMVIQNPRYQVTQFGKPVTLSCSQTLNHNVMYWYQQKSSQAPKLLFHYYDKDFNNEADTPDNFQSRRPNTSFCFLDIRSPGLGDTAMYLCATSRARGGGYGYTFGSGTRLTVV.

The CDR3 is CAISGPPSGTPSSAFF. The CDR3 bases are TGTGCCATCAGTGGCCCTCCATCCGGGACCCCAAGCTCAGCTTTCTTT. The gene calls are TRBV10-3 and TRBJ1-1, with a tentative D call TRBD1 (5 bases). CDR1 is ENHRY, CDR2 SYGVKD, per germline. Trimming stripped 4 bases from V and 10 bases from J, with 25 bases between. The CDR3 contains 16 residues.

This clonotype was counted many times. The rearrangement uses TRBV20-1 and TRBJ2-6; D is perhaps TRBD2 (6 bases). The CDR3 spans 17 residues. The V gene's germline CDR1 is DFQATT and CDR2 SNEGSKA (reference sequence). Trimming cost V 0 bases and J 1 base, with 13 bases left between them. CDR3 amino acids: CSARDLEGGSGANVLTF. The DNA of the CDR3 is TGCAGTGCTAGAGATTTGGAGGGAGGTTCTGGGGCCAACGTCCTGACTTTC.

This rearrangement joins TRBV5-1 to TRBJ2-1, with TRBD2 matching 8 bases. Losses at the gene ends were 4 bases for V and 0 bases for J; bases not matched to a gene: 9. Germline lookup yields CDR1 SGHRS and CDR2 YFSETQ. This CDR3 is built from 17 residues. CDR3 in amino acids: CASSPLPSGGSYNEQFF. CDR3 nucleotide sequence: TGCGCCAGCAGCCCACTTCCCAGCGGGGGCTCCTACAATGAGCAGTTCTTC. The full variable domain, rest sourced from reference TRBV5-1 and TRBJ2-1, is KAGVTQTPRYLIKTRGQQVTLSCSPISGHRSVSWYQQTPGQGLQFLFEYFSETQRNKGNFPGRFSGRQFSNSRSEMNVSTLELGDSALYLCASSPLPSGGSYNEQFFGPGTRLTVL.